This T cell receptor beta chain came from a study of regulatory T cells in long-lasting Graves disease. This clonotype was seen a few times. The time point denotes: newly diagnosed GD, antithyroid drugs for less than 3 months. PBMC RNA served as the TCR library source. The CDR3 loop spans 21 amino acids. Germline V gene lookup returns CDR1 SGHTA and CDR2 FQGNSA. V dropped 4 bases and J dropped 0 bases, with 29 bases sitting between them. Building of the TCR beta libraries involved iRepertoire HTBI primers and Arm-PCR of CDR3 regions. In TCRdb, the multiplex PCR reads were re-called with MiXCR into one record per CDR3 protein. Of some 340,000 distinct CDR3 sequences listed, 12% were seen once; the top ten hold 15% to 20%. The same data also went into a second study, on T cells in Graves' hyperthyroidism and ophthalmopathy. This second report adds: With the HTBI primer set, the TCR CDR3 went through a first round of RT-PCR. Researchers found most expanded thyroid clonotypes above 0.001 in blood as well.

This clonotype was sampled from a woman aged 18-35 years with Graves disease. Material: peripheral blood mononuclear cells (PBMCs), obtained at new diagnosis, from a patient treated with antithyroid drugs. V usage is TRBV7-2 and J usage is TRBJ2-3, with D possibly TRBD2 on 5 matching bases. DNA for the CDR3: TGTGCCAGCAGCTCCCCTAACCGGGCCTCACTGAGAGGGTCTAGCACAGATACGCAGTATTTT. Amino acids: CASSSPNRASLRGSSTDTQYF.